This TCR beta chain comes out of a study of shared clonotypes between healthy human individuals. Trimming pared 7 bases from V and 1 base from J, leaving 11 bases between. This CDR3 has 14 residues. Germline CDR1 MNHEY, CDR2 SVGAGI. Donors comprised only Caucasian adults living in Nashville, Tennessee. Clones were read by immunoSEQ multiplex PCR, and TCRdb kept only the in-frame ones, dropping some. The sample yields nearly 1 million clones, approximately 80% seen once. Sequencing was performed on memory CD4+ T cells sorted from blood. Specified subset: CD45RA-negative fraction. The chain uses TRBV6-5 and TRBJ1-5; D perhaps matches TRBD1 (6 bases). The clonotype originates from a man aged 18 to 29 in good health. The CDR3 DNA reads TGTGCCAGCAAGGAGGGGGGAAGCAATCAGCCCCAGCATTTT. Translating gives CASKEGGSNQPQHF.